The present entry profiles one T cell receptor (beta chain) with its context. The data originate from a study of T and B cells in COVID-19 patients. Across the study: Comorbidities linked to unfavorable COVID-19 outcome were present in about 90% of the 20 active-infection patients.

From blood, about 250-500 ng of genomic DNA served as TRB template. This CDR3 spans 14 amino acids. Per the germline V gene, CDR1 is SNHLY and CDR2 is FYNNEI. Trimming cost V 4 bases and J 1 base, with 7 bases left between them. Multiplex PCR with BIOMED2 TRB-A/B primer pools amplified TRB rearrangements. TCRdb analysed the multiplex PCR reads with MiXCR anew, one entry per CDR3 protein. The sample consists of about 8,400 distinct CDR3 sequences, about 23% of them appearing once. The chain couples TRBV2 to TRBJ1-4; D ambiguous. The specimen sequenced was blood. This receptor was obtained from a human donor who had recovered from COVID-19. CDR3 residues: CASSASRTNEKLFF. The DNA of the CDR3 is TGTGCCAGCAGTGCAAGCAGAACTAATGAAAAACTGTTTTTT.